This record concerns one T cell receptor (beta chain) sequence. The record originates from a study of blood T cells in healthy people across ages. V gave up 4 bases and J gave up 8 bases; unmatched junction bases: 11. Germline loops: CDR1 DFQATT, CDR2 SNEGSKA (reference sequence). The CDR3 covers 14 residues. A second PCR of roughly 7 to 11 cycles used a sample-barcoded 5' primer and a J-beta primer mix. MiXCR, applied by TCRdb to the 5' RACE reads, yields one record per CDR3 protein. The sample shows about 1.4 million distinct CDR3 sequences, approximately 59% of them seen only once. Source material: blood. The source is a man between 18 and 29 years old in good health. This chain joins TRBV20-1 and TRBJ2-1, with TRBD1 matching 7 bases. DNA for the CDR3: TGCAGTGCTAACAGGGACAGCCCTACCGATGAGCAGTTCTTC. It specifies CSANRDSPTDEQFF.